The entry that follows covers one TCR beta chain sequence. What antigen it recognizes has not been identified. The source of the sample is a study of monozygotic twins with inflammatory bowel disease (dated by TCRdb to the late 2010s). Broadly, across the study: A total of approximately 30 monozygotic twin pairs were included in the full study, comprising nine German pairs (four IBD-concordant, five IBD-discordant) and 19 IBD-discordant Danish pairs. Disease-associated traits were sought mainly through comparisons between IBD patients and their genetically identical healthy co-twins within discordant pairs. Each individual had, on average, about 151 000 unique TCRalpha sequences and 181 000 unique TCRbeta sequences available for analysis.

The CDR1 and CDR2 encoded by the germline V gene (reference sequence) are DFQATT and SNEGSKA. The CDR3 numbers 11 residues from cysteine through phenylalanine. Only the protein is on record. Library prep was done by 5' RACE. For each TCR library, approximately 3.5 ug of total RNA was used. For each sample, cDNA synthesis was carried out in eight separate reactions using SMARTScribe reverse transcriptase. During cDNA synthesis, unique molecular identifiers containing a 6-nucleotide sample barcode were introduced by template switching. Two nested PCRs of roughly 16 and 10 cycles amplified the TCRalpha and TCRbeta cDNA, and bead purification followed each PCR. Before amplification, the cDNA was treated with uracil DNA-glycosylase and purified using the QIAquick PCR purification kit. The second PCR added Illumina TruSeq-compatible adapters along with sample-specific barcodes. Library quality and concentration were assessed using TapeStation and Qubit, and about 5 ng of each library was pooled. Sequencing of the pooled libraries was done on an Illumina HiSeq2500 single-index Rapid Run using custom sequencing primers and 2 x 100 bp reads. The authors' analysis ran thus. UMI-based consensus assembly with MiGEC version 1.2.6 was used to correct PCR and sequencing errors. MiXCR version 2.1.1 was used to carry out V(D)J alignment, clonotype assembly and CDR3 extraction. Normalisation of gene usage, clonotype sharing and MAIT/NKT TCR abundance was achieved by analysing the top 1000, 10 000 and 20 000 clonotypes per sample. Diversity was computed as the inverse Simpson index with the vegan R package after downsampling to 27 000 UMIs. Paired Mann-Whitney U tests were applied to discordant twin pairs, and Benjamini-Hochberg correction was used for multiple testing. The reads were reprocessed in TCRdb, with one entry per CDR3 protein sequence and no accompanying DNA. These V and J calls are TCRdb output, not the study's own analysis. The sample table on file contains a few hundred thousand distinct CDR3 sequences. The leading ten clones occupy around 2.6% of the sample.

A roughly 2.5 ml peripheral blood sample was drawn into PAXgene tubes per donor and stored at -80°C. Without T cell sorting, total RNA was isolated from whole blood using the PAXgene blood miRNA kit on an automated QIAcube. Peripheral blood from monozygotic twin pairs, either concordant or discordant for inflammatory bowel disease, underwent deep TCRalpha and TCRbeta repertoire profiling that used unique molecular barcoding. For every twin pair, smoking habits were documented, and each individual was categorised as a current, former or never smoker. The paper as a whole reports these results and caveats: Compared with healthy twins, IBD patients shared fewer clonotypes with other individuals, and the difference was most pronounced in patients with signs of disease activity. Different T cell subtypes could not be distinguished in the analysis. No single strong signal or clonotype linked to IBD turned up in the results, so the idea that one exists was not supported. No difference in repertoire similarity was observed between concordant and discordant twins, possibly owing to limited statistical power. Because patients were on differing immunosuppressive treatments, the repertoires may have picked up extra background noise and inter-individual variability. A decrease in TCRbeta repertoire diversity, as measured by inverse Simpson index, was observed in IBD patients compared with their healthy co-twins.

The chain uses TRBV20-1 and TRBJ1-2. The receptor's source is a human donor with ulcerative colitis or Crohn's disease, or a healthy co-twin of an affected twin (not recorded which). Specimen: blood. This receptor carries the CDR3 CSARTYYGYTF.